A selection of T cell receptor beta chains follows, all from one sample in a study of control samples from healthy donors and cancer patients. This table comes from immunoSEQ multiplex PCR, and its TCRdb copy is limited to in-frame clones, with some not included. This sample has 100,000 to 150,000 clones; about 95% occur once, and the top ten carry around 3.6%. Sequencing input: blood. These receptors were collected from a man aged 25 to 40 in good health. Both conserved end residues are part of each CDR3. D genes are given only for firm matches. Not every row has a clone size; where given, it reads once, few, many or a size class.

V	D	J	size	CDR3	DNA
TRBV3-1/TRBV3-2	TRBD1	TRBJ1-3	.	CASSLLTGASGNTIYF	TGTGCCAGCAGCTTGCTTACAGGGGCCTCTGGAAACACCATATATTTT
TRBV2	TRBD2	TRBJ2-2	.	CASIPRGEAGGNTGELFF	TGTGCCAGCATCCCCCGGGGGGAAGCGGGGGGGAACACCGGGGAGCTGTTTTTT
TRBV3-1/TRBV3-2	TRBD1	TRBJ1-5	.	CASSQGNRGNQPQHF	TGTGCCAGCAGCCAAGGGAACAGGGGGAATCAGCCCCAGCATTTT
TRBV7-9	.	TRBJ1-1	.	CASSRGGAEAFF	TGTGCCAGCAGCCGCGGGGGCGCTGAAGCTTTCTTT
TRBV29-1	.	TRBJ2-5	.	CSVVGVYQETQYF	TGCAGCGTTGTGGGAGTGTACCAAGAGACCCAGTACTTC
TRBV30	TRBD2	TRBJ2-3	.	CAWSPGGALTDTQYF	TGTGCCTGGAGCCCCGGGGGGGCGTTAACAGATACGCAGTATTTT
TRBV11-3	TRBD1	TRBJ2-2	.	CASSLALATGDTTGELFF	TGTGCCAGCAGCTTAGCCTTAGCTACAGGGGATACCACCGGGGAGCTGTTTTTT
TRBV19	TRBD1	TRBJ2-5	.	CASSRDRGETQYF	TGTGCCAGTAGCCGGGACAGGGGTGAGACCCAGTACTTC
TRBV5-1	.	TRBJ2-1	.	CASSSGRISYNEQFF	TGCGCCAGCAGCTCCGGACGGATTTCCTACAATGAGCAGTTCTTC
TRBV6-5	TRBD1	TRBJ1-1	.	CASRYNRGVNTEAFF	TGTGCCAGCAGATATAACAGGGGAGTGAACACTGAAGCTTTCTTT
TRBV7-9	.	TRBJ2-3	.	CASSPRGSRTDTQYF	TGTGCCAGCAGTCCCAGGGGCTCTCGAACAGATACGCAGTATTTT
TRBV5-1	.	TRBJ1-5	.	CASSLTGSQPQHF	TGCGCCAGCAGCTTGACCGGAAGTCAGCCCCAGCATTTT
TRBV19	.	TRBJ1-1	.	CASSISVGVNTEAFF	TGTGCCAGTAGTATATCTGTCGGAGTGAACACTGAAGCTTTCTTT
TRBV27	.	TRBJ1-4	.	CASSVRPNEKLFF	TGTGCCAGCAGCGTCCGTCCTAATGAAAAACTGTTTTTT
TRBV6-5	TRBD1	TRBJ1-4	.	CASSYLEGQGEKLFF	TGTGCCAGCAGTTACTTAGAGGGACAGGGTGAAAAACTGTTTTTT
TRBV10-1	.	TRBJ1-5	.	CASTPPERAQDYSNQPQHF	TGCGCCAGCACCCCTCCAGAAAGAGCCCAAGATTATAGCAATCAGCCCCAGCATTTT
TRBV7-2	TRBD1	TRBJ2-7	.	CASSLGWDRVLYEQYF	TGTGCCAGCAGCTTAGGGTGGGACAGGGTACTCTACGAGCAGTACTTC
TRBV19	.	TRBJ2-6	.	CASSTLGANVLTF	TGTGCCAGTAGTACCCTCGGGGCCAACGTCCTGACTTTC
TRBV6-2/TRBV6-3	.	TRBJ1-1	once	CASSWQGTEAFF	TGTGCCAGCAGTTGGCAGGGCACTGAAGCTTTCTTT
TRBV20-1	.	TRBJ1-2	.	CSARSNYGYTF	TGCAGTGCCAGGTCTAACTATGGCTACACCTTC
TRBV28	.	TRBJ1-5	.	CASSPQGRSNQPQHF	TGTGCCAGCAGTCCGCAGGGTCGTAGCAATCAGCCCCAGCATTTT
TRBV4-1	.	TRBJ2-5	.	CASSQALSLYQETQYF	TGCGCCAGCAGCCAAGCTCTCTCTCTGTACCAAGAGACCCAGTACTTC
TRBV6-2/TRBV6-3	.	TRBJ2-2	.	CASSYRRGGELFF	TGTGCCAGCAGTTACAGGCGGGGAGGGGAGCTGTTTTTT
TRBV11-3	TRBD1	TRBJ2-7	.	CASSLSAGTGASEQYF	TGTGCCAGCAGCTTATCGGCCGGGACAGGGGCCTCCGAGCAGTACTTC
TRBV5-5	.	TRBJ1-2	.	CASSGVSAGYTF	TGTGCCAGCAGCGGAGTAAGCGCTGGCTACACCTTC
TRBV9	.	TRBJ1-3	.	CARGPGNTIYF	TGTGCCAGGGGACCTGGAAACACCATATATTTT
TRBV5-4	.	TRBJ2-7	.	CASSLAESSYEQYF	TGTGCCAGCAGCTTGGCGGAGTCCTCCTACGAGCAGTACTTC
TRBV6-5	TRBD1	TRBJ2-7	.	CASSIAGTGDRQYF	TGTGCCAGCAGTATCGCCGGGACAGGGGACCGGCAGTACTTC
TRBV12-3/TRBV12-4	.	TRBJ2-7	.	CASSILTLYVLYF	TGTGCCAGCAGTATTCTGACTCTGTATGTGCTGTACTTC
TRBV23-1	.	TRBJ1-5	.	CASSRGDHQPQHF	TGCGCCAGCAGTCGGGGCGATCATCAGCCCCAGCATTTT
TRBV7-2	TRBD1	TRBJ1-4	.	CASSLDRGSEKLFF	TGTGCCAGCAGCTTAGACAGGGGGAGTGAAAAACTGTTTTTT
TRBV10-3	.	TRBJ1-2	.	CAISDLGDNYGYTF	TGTGCCATCAGTGATTTAGGGGATAACTATGGCTACACCTTC
TRBV28	.	TRBJ1-4	.	CASSHARSTNEKLFF	TGTGCCAGCAGCCACGCCAGGAGCACTAATGAAAAACTGTTTTTT
TRBV6-1	.	TRBJ1-5	.	CASSGGRPGYSNQPQHF	TGTGCCAGCAGTGGGGGGAGGCCGGGATATAGCAATCAGCCCCAGCATTTT
TRBV4-1	.	TRBJ2-5	.	CASSQDRGLVGETQYF	TGCGCCAGCAGCCAAGATCGGGGGTTAGTTGGAGAGACCCAGTACTTC
TRBV28	.	TRBJ1-5	.	CASSISRDGNQPQHF	TGTGCCAGCAGTATAAGCCGGGACGGTAATCAGCCCCAGCATTTT
TRBV7-2	TRBD1	TRBJ1-5	.	CASSFRDRGTYSNQPQHF	TGTGCCAGCAGCTTCCGGGACAGGGGAACTTATAGCAATCAGCCCCAGCATTTT
TRBV12-5	.	TRBJ2-5	.	CASGPGGSETQYF	TGTGCTAGTGGCCCAGGAGGGAGCGAGACCCAGTACTTC
TRBV13	TRBD1	TRBJ2-6	.	CASSRGLRQGATGANVLTF	TGTGCCAGCAGCAGGGGCCTCAGGCAGGGGGCGACTGGGGCCAACGTCCTGACTTTC
TRBV11-2	.	TRBJ2-3	once	CASSLAFGPTDTQYF	TGTGCCAGCAGCTTAGCTTTTGGCCCCACAGATACGCAGTATTTT
TRBV19	TRBD1	TRBJ1-1	.	CASRVTGEWGTEAFF	TGTGCCAGTAGGGTGACAGGGGAATGGGGCACTGAAGCTTTCTTT
TRBV6-5	TRBD1	TRBJ1-2	.	CASRVTGTGEYGYTF	TGTGCCAGCAGGGTTACCGGGACAGGAGAGTATGGCTACACCTTC
TRBV3-1/TRBV3-2	.	TRBJ1-3	.	CASSQAGTPGNTIYF	TGTGCCAGCAGCCAAGCGGGGACTCCTGGAAACACCATATATTTT
TRBV30	.	TRBJ2-7	.	CAWSVRAAQGSFYEQYF	TGTGCCTGGAGTGTAAGAGCTGCGCAGGGATCTTTCTACGAGCAGTACTTC
TRBV7-9	.	TRBJ1-6	.	CASSLNPISSYNSPLHF	TGTGCCAGCAGCTTAAATCCAATCAGCTCCTATAATTCACCCCTCCACTTT
TRBV20-1	.	TRBJ2-5	.	CSALQETQYF	TGCAGTGCTCTACAAGAGACCCAGTACTTC
TRBV6-4	.	TRBJ1-1	once	CASSDSRSGTEAFF	TGTGCCAGCAGTGACTCGAGGAGCGGGACTGAAGCTTTCTTT
TRBV6-5	.	TRBJ1-2	.	CASIAWEDYGYTF	TGTGCCAGCATCGCTTGGGAGGACTATGGCTACACCTTC
TRBV5-1	.	TRBJ1-3	.	CASSPTGGNTIYF	TGCGCCAGCAGCCCTACAGGGGGAAACACCATATATTTT
TRBV3-1/TRBV3-2	.	TRBJ2-5	.	CASSPRERQETQYF	TGTGCCAGCAGCCCGAGGGAACGGCAAGAGACCCAGTACTTC
TRBV4-3	.	TRBJ1-1	.	CASSRNVRNTEAFF	TGCGCCAGCAGCCGGAACGTTCGGAACACTGAAGCTTTCTTT
TRBV27	.	TRBJ2-1	.	CASRNWNEQFF	TGTGCCAGCAGAAACTGGAATGAGCAGTTCTTC
TRBV7-9	.	TRBJ1-4	.	CASSLKRSGRGNEKLFF	TGTGCCAGCAGCTTAAAGCGGTCAGGAAGGGGTAATGAAAAACTGTTTTTT